This T cell receptor (beta chain) was captured in a study of T cell responses to AZD1222 COVID-19 vaccine. Details on this clone: The antigen is not known.

This table comes from immunoSEQ multiplex PCR, and its TCRdb copy is limited to in-frame clones, with some not included. Of about 120,000 clones in the sample, roughly 89% are singletons; the top ten hold about 5.2%. Study-level results: Baseline seropositivity occurred in only six AZD1222 recipients. Clonal diversity was possibly underestimated; the donors were predominantly white British and more often female.

The germline gives CDR1 SGHTA, CDR2 FQGNSA. Between the trimmed V and J ends, which lost 4 bases and 5 bases, there was a span of 11 bases. The CDR3 length is 13 residues. The genes are TRBV7-2 and TRBJ1-2; D might be TRBD1 (6 bases). The receptor was derived from an adult in good health. Sequences were derived from peripheral blood, sampled on day 0 of AZD1222 vaccination. CDR3 DNA sequence: TGTGCCAGCAGCTCTTCCAGGGGATATGGCTACACCTTC. Amino acids: CASSSSRGYGYTF.